This T cell receptor beta chain appears in the sequencing data of a study of naive and memory T cell subsets. Two oligonucleotides, mixed equimolar, formed the beta constant-region primer covering TRBC1 and TRBC2. Four rounds of PCR amplified the ligated cDNA using nested alpha and beta constant-region primers plus SP2. One entry per CDR3 protein, called by TCRdb with MiXCR from the UMI-ligation and nested PCR reads. The table has roughly 80,000 distinct CDR3 sequences, about 10% seen once. CD4+ T cell IFNgamma after overnight CMV lysate exposure gave donor CMV status. CD8 T cells were positively selected from what remained after CD4 positive selection. This clonotype has just a few counts. V gave up 0 bases and J gave up 7 bases; unmatched junction bases: 6. The CDR3 sequence is 15 residues long. CDR1 is MGHRA and CDR2 is YSYEKL in the germline V gene.

What was sequenced was naive CD8+ T cells from blood. The chain recombines TRBV4-1 with TRBJ2-7; TRBD2 matches at 10 bases. The source of this sequence is a human donor in good health. The CDR3 is CASSQDAGLASEQYF. CDR3 bases: TGCGCCAGCAGCCAAGATGCGGGACTAGCGAGTGAGCAGTACTTC.